This T cell receptor (beta chain) was profiled in a study of lymphopenia after photon versus proton radiotherapy. Findings of the study overall: Relative stability marked proton patients; photon patients lost diversity and naive cells.

Germline CDR1 SGHTA, CDR2 FQGNSA. Losses at the gene ends were 6 bases for V and 9 bases for J; bases not matched to a gene: 12. CDR3 length: 15 residues. Comments on this clone: Its specificity is unknown.

TCRdb's copy holds only in-frame clones and misses some; the assay was immunoSEQ multiplex PCR. The repertoire holds tens of thousands of clones, with 85% to 90% as singletons. This receptor was obtained from a woman aged 70-85 years with pancreatic cancer. Some clones in this sample may be carry-over from other donors' samples. The source was peripheral blood, collected from a patient treated with proton-based radiotherapy. This chain uses TRBV7-2 with TRBJ2-1; 9 nucleotides align to TRBD1. In nucleotides, the CDR3 is TGTGCCAGCAGTCAATATGGGACAGGGAGGGGTGAGCAGTTCTTC. Its translation: CASSQYGTGRGEQFF.